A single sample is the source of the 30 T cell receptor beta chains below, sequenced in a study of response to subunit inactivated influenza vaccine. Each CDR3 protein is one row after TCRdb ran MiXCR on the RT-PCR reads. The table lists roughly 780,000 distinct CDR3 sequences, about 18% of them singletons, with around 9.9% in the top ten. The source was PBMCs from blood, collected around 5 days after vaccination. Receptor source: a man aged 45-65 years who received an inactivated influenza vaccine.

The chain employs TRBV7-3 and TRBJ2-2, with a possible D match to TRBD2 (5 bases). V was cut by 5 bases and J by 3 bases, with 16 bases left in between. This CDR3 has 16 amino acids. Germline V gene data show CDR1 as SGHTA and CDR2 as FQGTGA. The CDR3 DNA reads TGTGCCAGCAGCCCCTCGGTGAGGGTTGACACCGGGGAGCTGTTTTTT. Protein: CASSPSVRVDTGELFF.

CDR3 region: CASRSPGLASDTQYF. Here the CDR3 DNA reads TGTGCCAGCAGGTCTCCGGGACTAGCGTCAGATACGCAGTATTTT. J is TRBJ2-3 and V is TRBV7-2; 10 bases line up with TRBD2. V lost 6 bases, J lost 4 bases, and 7 bases stayed unmatched. Per germline, CDR1 SGHTA and CDR2 FQGNSA. This CDR3 spans 15 amino acids.

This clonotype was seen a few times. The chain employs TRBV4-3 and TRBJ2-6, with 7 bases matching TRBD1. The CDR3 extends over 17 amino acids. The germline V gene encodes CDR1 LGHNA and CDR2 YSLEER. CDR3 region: CEPVGTVKSSGANVLTF. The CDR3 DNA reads TGCGAACCAGTGGGGACAGTAAAAAGCTCTGGGGCCAACGTCCTGACTTTC.

CDR3 DNA: TGCGCCAGCAGACAGATGAACACTGAAGCTTTCTTT. It translates to CASRQMNTEAFF. The chain combines TRBV10-2 with TRBJ1-1; D is ambiguous. This CDR3 region has 12 residues. Trimming shortened V by 6 bases and J by 0 bases, and 5 bases separated the two germline ends. The germline V gene encodes CDR1 WSHSY and CDR2 SAAADI.

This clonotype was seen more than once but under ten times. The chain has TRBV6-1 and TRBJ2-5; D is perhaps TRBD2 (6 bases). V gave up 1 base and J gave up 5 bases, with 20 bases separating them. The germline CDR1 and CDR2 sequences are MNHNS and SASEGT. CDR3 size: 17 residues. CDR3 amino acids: CASSEDKLRGRRETQYF. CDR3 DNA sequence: TGTGCCAGCAGTGAAGATAAGCTGCGGGGCAGAAGGGAGACCCAGTACTTC.

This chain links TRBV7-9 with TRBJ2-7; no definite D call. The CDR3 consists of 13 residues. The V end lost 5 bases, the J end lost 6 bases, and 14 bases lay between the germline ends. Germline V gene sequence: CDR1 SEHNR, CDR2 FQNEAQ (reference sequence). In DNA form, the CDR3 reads TGTGCCAGCAGCCCGACAAGTTGGGTCGAGCAGTACTTC. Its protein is CASSPTSWVEQYF. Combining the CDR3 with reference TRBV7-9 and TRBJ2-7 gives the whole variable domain DTGVSQNPRHKITKRGQNVTFRCDPISEHNRLYWYRQTLGQGPEFLTYFQNEAQLEKSRLLSDRFSAERPKGSFSTLEIQRTEQGDSAMYLCASSPTSWVEQYFGPGTRLTVT.

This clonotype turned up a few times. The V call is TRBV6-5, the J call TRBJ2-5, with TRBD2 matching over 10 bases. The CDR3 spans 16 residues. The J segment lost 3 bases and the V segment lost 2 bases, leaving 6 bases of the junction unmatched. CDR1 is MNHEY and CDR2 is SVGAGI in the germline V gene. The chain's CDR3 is CASSYLGLADKETQYF. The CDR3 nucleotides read TGTGCCAGCAGTTACCTCGGACTAGCGGATAAAGAGACCCAGTACTTC.

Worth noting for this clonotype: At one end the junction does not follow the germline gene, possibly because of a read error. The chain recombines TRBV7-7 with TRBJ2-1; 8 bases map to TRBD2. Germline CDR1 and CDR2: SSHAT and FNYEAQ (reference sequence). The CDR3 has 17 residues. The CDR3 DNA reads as TGTGCTAGCAGCTTAGGCCCGGGACTAGTACAGTACAATGAGCAGTTCTTC. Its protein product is CASSLGPGLVQYNEQFF.

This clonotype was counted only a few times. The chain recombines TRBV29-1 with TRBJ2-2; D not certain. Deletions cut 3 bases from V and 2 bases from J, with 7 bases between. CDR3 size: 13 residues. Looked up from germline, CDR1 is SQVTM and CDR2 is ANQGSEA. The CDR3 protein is CSVEGGNTGELFF. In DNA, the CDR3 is TGCAGCGTTGAGGGCGGAAACACCGGGGAGCTGTTTTTT.

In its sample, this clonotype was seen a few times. The DNA for the CDR3 is TGCAGCGTGGCTACAGGGTCGAGGAATCAGCCCCAGCATTTT. The encoded protein is CSVATGSRNQPQHF. The J gene is TRBJ1-5, the V gene TRBV29-1; TRBD1 might be the D (6 bases). The CDR3 covers 14 residues. Germline values: CDR1 SQVTM, CDR2 ANQGSEA. V shed 6 bases and J shed 4 bases, with 16 bases lying between them.

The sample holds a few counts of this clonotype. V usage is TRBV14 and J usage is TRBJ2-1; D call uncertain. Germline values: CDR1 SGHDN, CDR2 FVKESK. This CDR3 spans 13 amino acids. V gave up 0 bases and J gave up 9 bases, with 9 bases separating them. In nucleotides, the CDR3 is TGTGCCAGCAGCCAAGATTCCGTTACTGAGCAGTTCTTC. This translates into CASSQDSVTEQFF.

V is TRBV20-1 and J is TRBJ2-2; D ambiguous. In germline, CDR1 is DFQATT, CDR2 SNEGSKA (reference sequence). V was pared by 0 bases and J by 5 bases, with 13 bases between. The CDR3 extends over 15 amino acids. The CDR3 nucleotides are TGCAGTGCTAGAGATGTTAGGGCGCGGACCGGGGAGCTGTTTTTT. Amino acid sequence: CSARDVRARTGELFF.

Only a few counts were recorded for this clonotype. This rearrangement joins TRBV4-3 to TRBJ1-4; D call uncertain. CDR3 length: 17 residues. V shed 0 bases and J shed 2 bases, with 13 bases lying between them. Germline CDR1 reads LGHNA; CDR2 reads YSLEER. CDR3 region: CASSQEDSGSTNEKLFF. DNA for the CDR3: TGCGCCAGCAGCCAAGAGGATTCGGGGAGCACTAATGAAAAACTGTTTTTT.

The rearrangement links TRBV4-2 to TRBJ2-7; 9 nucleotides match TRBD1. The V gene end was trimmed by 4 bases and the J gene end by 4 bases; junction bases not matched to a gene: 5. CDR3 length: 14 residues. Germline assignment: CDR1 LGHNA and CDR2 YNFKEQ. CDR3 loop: CASSPSGTGYEQYF. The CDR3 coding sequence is TGTGCCAGCAGCCCCTCCGGGACAGGGTACGAGCAGTACTTC.

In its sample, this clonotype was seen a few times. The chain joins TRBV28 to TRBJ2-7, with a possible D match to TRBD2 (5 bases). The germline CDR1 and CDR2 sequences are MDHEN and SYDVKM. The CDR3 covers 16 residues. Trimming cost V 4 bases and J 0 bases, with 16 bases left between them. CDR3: CASSSSGGLDSYEQYF. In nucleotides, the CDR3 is TGTGCCAGCAGTTCCTCCGGCGGACTTGACTCCTACGAGCAGTACTTC.

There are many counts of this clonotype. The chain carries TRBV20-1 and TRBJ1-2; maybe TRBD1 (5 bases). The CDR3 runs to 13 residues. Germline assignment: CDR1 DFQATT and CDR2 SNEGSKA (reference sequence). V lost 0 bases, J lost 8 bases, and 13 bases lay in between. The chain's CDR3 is CSARDTGGAGYTF. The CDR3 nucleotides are TGCAGTGCTAGAGATACCGGGGGTGCGGGCTACACCTTC.

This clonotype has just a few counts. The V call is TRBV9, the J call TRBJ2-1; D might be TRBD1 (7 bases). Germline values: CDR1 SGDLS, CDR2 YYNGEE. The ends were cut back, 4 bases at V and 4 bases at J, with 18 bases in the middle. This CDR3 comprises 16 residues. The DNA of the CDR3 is TGTGCCAGCAGCCCCGGGGACAGCGGAGGGTACAATGAGCAGTTCTTC. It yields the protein CASSPGDSGGYNEQFF.

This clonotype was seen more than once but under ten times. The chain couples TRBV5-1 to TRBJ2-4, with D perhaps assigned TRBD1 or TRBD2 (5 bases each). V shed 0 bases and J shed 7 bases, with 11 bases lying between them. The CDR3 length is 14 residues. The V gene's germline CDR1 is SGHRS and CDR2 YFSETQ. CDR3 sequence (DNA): TGCGCCAGCAGCTTGGATGGGGGTATTAACATTCAGTACTTC. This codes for CASSLDGGINIQYF.

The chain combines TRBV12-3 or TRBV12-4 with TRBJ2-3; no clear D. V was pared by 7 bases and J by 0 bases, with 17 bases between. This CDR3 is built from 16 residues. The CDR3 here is CASTPGRLSSTDTQYF. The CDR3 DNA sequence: TGTGCCAGCACCCCTGGCCGGTTGAGTAGCACAGATACGCAGTATTTT.

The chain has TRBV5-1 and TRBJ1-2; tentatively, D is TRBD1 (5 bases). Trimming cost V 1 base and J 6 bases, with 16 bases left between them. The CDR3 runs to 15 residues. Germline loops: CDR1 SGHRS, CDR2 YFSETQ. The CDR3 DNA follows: TGCGCCAGCAGCTTGTCACCAACCAAGGGACATGGCTACACCTTC. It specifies CASSLSPTKGHGYTF. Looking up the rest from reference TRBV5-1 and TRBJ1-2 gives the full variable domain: KAGVTQTPRYLIKTRGQQVTLSCSPISGHRSVSWYQQTPGQGLQFLFEYFSETQRNKGNFPGRFSGRQFSNSRSEMNVSTLELGDSALYLCASSLSPTKGHGYTFGSGTRLTVV.

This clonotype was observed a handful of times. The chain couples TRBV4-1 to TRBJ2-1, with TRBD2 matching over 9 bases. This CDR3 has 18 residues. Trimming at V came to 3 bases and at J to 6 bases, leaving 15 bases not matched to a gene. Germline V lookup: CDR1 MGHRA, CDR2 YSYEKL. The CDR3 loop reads CASSHSLLAGGGGNEQFF. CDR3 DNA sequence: TGCGCCAGCAGCCACTCTCTACTAGCGGGTGGTGGGGGCAATGAGCAGTTCTTC.

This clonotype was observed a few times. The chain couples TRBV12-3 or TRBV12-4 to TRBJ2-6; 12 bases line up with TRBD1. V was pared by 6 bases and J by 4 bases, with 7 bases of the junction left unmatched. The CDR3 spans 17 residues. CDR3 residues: CASRSGTGGAGANVLTF. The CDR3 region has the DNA TGTGCCAGCAGATCCGGGACAGGGGGCGCCGGGGCCAACGTCCTGACTTTC.

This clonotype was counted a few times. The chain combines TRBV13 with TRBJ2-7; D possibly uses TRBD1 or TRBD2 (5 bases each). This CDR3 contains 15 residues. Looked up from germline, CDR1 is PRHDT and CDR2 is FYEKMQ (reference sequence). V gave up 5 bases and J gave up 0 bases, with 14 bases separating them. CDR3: CASSTRDGSSYEQYF. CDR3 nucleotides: TGTGCCAGCAGCACCCGGGACGGTAGCTCCTACGAGCAGTACTTC.

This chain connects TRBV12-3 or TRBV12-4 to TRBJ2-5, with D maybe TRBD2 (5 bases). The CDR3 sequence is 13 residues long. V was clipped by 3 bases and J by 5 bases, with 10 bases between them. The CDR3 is CASSFGWEETQYF. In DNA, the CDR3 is TGTGCCAGCAGTTTTGGCTGGGAGGAGACCCAGTACTTC.

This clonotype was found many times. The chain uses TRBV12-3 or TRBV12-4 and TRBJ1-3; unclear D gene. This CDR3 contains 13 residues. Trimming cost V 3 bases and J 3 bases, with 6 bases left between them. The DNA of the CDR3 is TGTGCCAGCAGTTTCGAAGTTGGAAACACCATATATTTT. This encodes CASSFEVGNTIYF.

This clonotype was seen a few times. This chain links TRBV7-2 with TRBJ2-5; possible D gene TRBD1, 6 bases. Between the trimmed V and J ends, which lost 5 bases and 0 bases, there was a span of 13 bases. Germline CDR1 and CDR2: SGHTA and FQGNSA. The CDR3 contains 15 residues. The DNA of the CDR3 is TGTGCCAGCAGCCGCCGGACAGAGCACCAAGAGACCCAGTACTTC. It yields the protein CASSRRTEHQETQYF. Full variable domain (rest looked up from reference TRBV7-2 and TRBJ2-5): GAGVSQSPSNKVTEKGKDVELRCDPISGHTALYWYRQSLGQGLEFLIYFQGNSAPDKSGLPSDRFSAERTGGSVSTLTIQRTQQEDSAVYLCASSRRTEHQETQYFGPGTRLLVL.

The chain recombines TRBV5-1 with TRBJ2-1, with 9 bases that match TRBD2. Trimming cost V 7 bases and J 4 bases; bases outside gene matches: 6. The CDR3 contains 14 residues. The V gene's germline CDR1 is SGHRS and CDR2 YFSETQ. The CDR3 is CASQRGERYNEQFF. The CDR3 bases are TGCGCCAGCCAGCGGGGGGAGCGATACAATGAGCAGTTCTTC.

The CDR3 here is CASSSADSANYGYTF. Here the CDR3 DNA reads TGTGCCAGCAGTTCGGCGGACAGCGCTAACTATGGCTACACCTTC. The gene calls are TRBV12-3 or TRBV12-4 and TRBJ1-2; the D gene is possibly TRBD1 (6 bases). This CDR3 contains 15 residues. V was clipped by 4 bases and J by 0 bases, with 12 bases between them.

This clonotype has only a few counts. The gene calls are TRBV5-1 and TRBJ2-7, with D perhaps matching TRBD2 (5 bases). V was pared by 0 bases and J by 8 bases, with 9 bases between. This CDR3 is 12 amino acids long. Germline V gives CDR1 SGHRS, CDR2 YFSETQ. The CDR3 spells CASSLVGEKQYF. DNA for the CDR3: TGCGCCAGCAGCTTGGTTGGGGAGAAGCAGTACTTC.

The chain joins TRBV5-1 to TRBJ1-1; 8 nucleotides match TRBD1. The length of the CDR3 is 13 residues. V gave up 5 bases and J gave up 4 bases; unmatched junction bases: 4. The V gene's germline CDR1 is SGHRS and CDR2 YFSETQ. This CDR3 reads CASSRDRLTEAFF. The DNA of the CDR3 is TGCGCCAGCAGTCGGGACAGGCTCACTGAAGCTTTCTTT.